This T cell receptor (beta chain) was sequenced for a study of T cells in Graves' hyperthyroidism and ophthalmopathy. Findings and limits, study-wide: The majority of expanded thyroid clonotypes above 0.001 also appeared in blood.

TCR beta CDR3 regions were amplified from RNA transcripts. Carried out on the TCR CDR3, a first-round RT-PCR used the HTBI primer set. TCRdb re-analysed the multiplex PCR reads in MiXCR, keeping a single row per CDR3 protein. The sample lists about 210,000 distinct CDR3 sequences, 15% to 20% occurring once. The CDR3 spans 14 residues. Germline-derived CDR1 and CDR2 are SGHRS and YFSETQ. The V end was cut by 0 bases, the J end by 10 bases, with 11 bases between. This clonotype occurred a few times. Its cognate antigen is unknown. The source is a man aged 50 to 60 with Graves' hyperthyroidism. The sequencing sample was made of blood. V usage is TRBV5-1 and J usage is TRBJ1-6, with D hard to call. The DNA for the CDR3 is TGCGCCAGCAGCTTGGGAGAGGGTCGATCACCCCTCCACTTT. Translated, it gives CASSLGEGRSPLHF.